These T cell receptor beta chains were read from a single sample in a study of early T cells in non-severe SARS-CoV-2 infection. TCRdb reprocessed the 5' RACE reads with MiXCR, giving one entry per CDR3 protein. The top ten hold less than 8% of the sample, which has roughly 81,000 distinct CDR3 sequences, around 5.6% seen once. The sequenced sample consisted of whole blood. These receptor sequences come from an adult who was a healthcare worker with PCR-confirmed SARS-CoV-2 infection or an uninfected control (not recorded which). CDR3s include the opening cysteine and the closing phenylalanine or tryptophan. D genes are given only for firm matches. Size values are once, few and many counts, or a class for expanded clones, and some rows have none.

D,size,V,J,DNA,CDR3
-,many,TRBV7-8,TRBJ2-3,TGTGCCAGCAACCTATGGGGGGCGGGGAGCACAGATACGCAGTATTTT,CASNLWGAGSTDTQYF
TRBD1,many,TRBV12-3/TRBV12-4,TRBJ2-3,TGTGCCAGCAGTCTGACAGGGGGGGCAGATACGCAGTATTTT,CASSLTGGADTQYF
-,many,TRBV7-2,TRBJ1-5,TGTGCCAGCAGCTTAGAGGCAGATCAGCCCCAGCATTTT,CASSLEADQPQHF
-,many,TRBV7-9,TRBJ2-3,TGTGCCAGCAGCTCCGGGACCGCGGCCGGTACGCAGTATTTT,CASSSGTAAGTQYF
TRBD1,many,TRBV18,TRBJ1-2,TGTGCCAGCTCCGCGACAGGGACCAACTATGGCTACACCTTC,CASSATGTNYGYTF
-,few,TRBV11-2,TRBJ2-1,TGTGCCAGCAGCTTTAGTGGCAGCTCCTACAATGAGCAGTTCTTC,CASSFSGSSYNEQFF
TRBD1,many,TRBV7-9,TRBJ2-5,TGTGCCAGCAGCAACAAAGGACAGGGAGAGACCCAGTACTTC,CASSNKGQGETQYF
-,-,TRBV7-8,TRBJ2-7,TGTGCCAGCAGCCCCGGACCACCGGCCGAGCAGTACTTC,CASSPGPPAEQYF
TRBD1,few,TRBV7-2,TRBJ1-1,TGTGCCAGCACCCCACAGGGGGTCACTGAAGCTTTCTTT,CASTPQGVTEAFF
-,few,TRBV4-1,TRBJ2-2,TGCGCCAGCAGCCAAGTCCTGGCCGGGGAGCTGTTTTTT,CASSQVLAGELFF
-,many,TRBV18,TRBJ1-1,TGTGCCAGCTCACCGATAGACAGCACTGAAGCTTTCTTT,CASSPIDSTEAFF
TRBD1,medium-sized,TRBV29-1,TRBJ2-2,TGCAGCGTGGGGACAGGGGACCCCTCGAACACCGGGGAGCTGTTTTTT,CSVGTGDPSNTGELFF
-,few,TRBV19,TRBJ1-1,TGTGCCAGTAGTAGGGGGGCCCAACGGAACACTGAAGCTTTCTTT,CASSRGAQRNTEAFF
-,few,TRBV27,TRBJ2-7,TGTGCCAGCAGTGGGGGCTACGAGCAGTACTTC,CASSGGYEQYF
TRBD2,many,TRBV27,TRBJ2-7,TGTGCCAGCAGATCAGGGAGCGGGAGAACCTACGAGCAGTACTTC,CASRSGSGRTYEQYF
-,-,TRBV11-2,TRBJ2-2,TGTGCCAGCAGCTTAGTTCTTGGGGGAAGGAACACCGGGGAGCTGTTTTTT,CASSLVLGGRNTGELFF
-,-,TRBV6-5,TRBJ2-4,TGTGCCAGCAGTTTCTCACGTCAGGGATTAGCCAAAAACATTCAGTACTTC,CASSFSRQGLAKNIQYF
TRBD2,-,TRBV10-2,TRBJ2-7,TGCGCCAGCAGTGATGCTAGCGGGAGGGCTGCCTACGAGCAGTACTTC,CASSDASGRAAYEQYF
-,few,TRBV12-3/TRBV12-4,TRBJ2-2,TGTGCCAGCAGCCAAACCGGGACACTCACCGGGGAGCTGTTTTTT,CASSQTGTLTGELFF
TRBD1,-,TRBV12-3/TRBV12-4,TRBJ1-5,TGTGCCAGCAGTTTATTTTGGCCGGGACAGGGGGCGAATCAGCCCCAGCATTTT,CASSLFWPGQGANQPQHF
-,few,TRBV3-1,TRBJ1-2,TGTGCCAGCAGCCAAGAATACAGAGTTTATGGCTACACCTTC,CASSQEYRVYGYTF
-,-,TRBV4-2,TRBJ2-2,TGTGCCAGCAGCCAAGATCGGAAACAGGGCGACACCGGGGAGCTGTTTTTT,CASSQDRKQGDTGELFF
TRBD1,-,TRBV12-3/TRBV12-4,TRBJ1-2,TGTGCCAGCAGTTCCGGACAGGCCCTAGGAGCTAACTATGGCTACACCTTC,CASSSGQALGANYGYTF
-,few,TRBV28,TRBJ2-7,TGTGCCAGCAGTTTACCAGGAGCCTACGAGCAGTACTTC,CASSLPGAYEQYF
TRBD2,-,TRBV7-6,TRBJ2-5,TGTGCCAGCAGCCAAACTAGCGGGAGAAACCAAGAGACCCAGTACTTC,CASSQTSGRNQETQYF
-,many,TRBV29-1,TRBJ2-2,TGCAGCGGGGGCTCAAGCAGCGGGGAGCTGTTTTTT,CSGGSSSGELFF
TRBD1,few,TRBV18,TRBJ1-1,TGTGCCAGCTCACCACCGGGCACAGGGGGTTTCGGGAACACTGAAGCTTTCTTT,CASSPPGTGGFGNTEAFF
-,few,TRBV2,TRBJ1-6,TGTGCCACCTGGGGACTTAATTCACCCCTCCACTTT,CATWGLNSPLHF
-,-,TRBV28,TRBJ2-1,TGTGCCAGCTGGCCCTTCGGGAGCTCCTACAATGAGCAGTTCTTC,CASWPFGSSYNEQFF
-,few,TRBV10-3,TRBJ1-2,TGTGCCATCAGTGAGGGGGGACACCTTGGCTACACCTTC,CAISEGGHLGYTF
-,many,TRBV20-1,TRBJ1-5,TGCAGTGCTAGAAGTTCGTTCGGGGGGCCCCAGCATTTT,CSARSSFGGPQHF
-,many,TRBV5-1,TRBJ1-1,TGCGCCAGCAGCGTATCAGGGATCACTGAAGCTTTCTTT,CASSVSGITEAFF
-,many,TRBV6-4,TRBJ1-5,TGTGCCAGCAGTGAGGGGCAGGAGCGACACTATCAGCCCCAGCATTTT,CASSEGQERHYQPQHF
-,few,TRBV6-2/TRBV6-3,TRBJ1-2,TGTGCCAGCAGTTACGATGGGACCCGTAAAAACTATGGCTACACCTTC,CASSYDGTRKNYGYTF
-,many,TRBV28,TRBJ1-5,TGTGCCAGCAGGACCACGGGGGAGCCCAATCAGCCCCAGCATTTT,CASRTTGEPNQPQHF
-,-,TRBV2,TRBJ2-1,TGTGCCAGCAGTGAAGGGCAGCGGAAGAGCTCCTACAATGAGCAGTTCTTC,CASSEGQRKSSYNEQFF
-,many,TRBV11-2,TRBJ2-1,TGTGCCAGCAGCTTCAGGGACACATACAATGAGCAGTTCTTC,CASSFRDTYNEQFF
-,few,TRBV27,TRBJ1-1,TGTGCCAGCAGTTCGGGACTGCTAAACACTGAAGCTTTCTTT,CASSSGLLNTEAFF
-,-,TRBV21-1,TRBJ1-1,TGTGCCAGCAGCCCCCTCGGTCCGGAATCGAACACTGAAGCTTTCTTT,CASSPLGPESNTEAFF
-,few,TRBV4-3,TRBJ2-3,TGCGCCAGCAGCCAAGATAACCAGCGGGTCTTCACAGATACGCAGTATTTT,CASSQDNQRVFTDTQYF
TRBD1,many,TRBV20-1,TRBJ2-3,TGCAGTGCATCGACAGGGGATACGCAGTATTTT,CSASTGDTQYF
-,many,TRBV24-1,TRBJ2-2,TGTGCCACCAGTGACGTCCAGGGGACCGGGGAGCTGTTTTTT,CATSDVQGTGELFF
-,-,TRBV27,TRBJ1-1,TGTGCCAGCAGTCGACTACCTTTTTCAGGGGCCCCCACTGAAGCTTTCTTT,CASSRLPFSGAPTEAFF
TRBD2,many,TRBV9,TRBJ2-3,TGTGCCAGCAGCGTAGGGAGCGGGGTACACACAGATACGCAGTATTTT,CASSVGSGVHTDTQYF
-,many,TRBV10-2,TRBJ1-2,TGCGCCAGCCTAGGAGGCTATGGCTACACCTTC,CASLGGYGYTF
-,few,TRBV6-2/TRBV6-3,TRBJ2-7,TGTGCCAGCAGCCTAGGACAGCTCTACGAGCAGTACTTC,CASSLGQLYEQYF
-,many,TRBV7-9,TRBJ1-2,TGTGCCAGCAGCTTAGGGGGAGCTAACTATGGCTACACCTTC,CASSLGGANYGYTF
-,many,TRBV6-5,TRBJ1-6,TGTGCCAGCAGTTACGAGGGAAATTCACCCCTCCACTTT,CASSYEGNSPLHF
TRBD1,-,TRBV6-5,TRBJ2-1,TGTGCCAGCAGCAGACAGGGGTACAATGAGCAGTTCTTC,CASSRQGYNEQFF
-,-,TRBV20-1,TRBJ2-1,TGCAGTGCCACCGGACAGAGCTCCTACAATGAGCAGTTCTTC,CSATGQSSYNEQFF
TRBD2,many,TRBV13,TRBJ2-1,TGTGCCAGCAGCGGGGGACTAGCCTACAATGAGCAGTTCTTC,CASSGGLAYNEQFF
TRBD1,many,TRBV12-3/TRBV12-4,TRBJ2-3,TGTGCCAGCAGTTTCGACAGGGCTAGCACAGATACGCAGTATTTT,CASSFDRASTDTQYF
-,many,TRBV11-2,TRBJ1-2,TGTGCCAGCAGCTTAGATCATGACATAGATACTGGCTACACCTTC,CASSLDHDIDTGYTF
TRBD2,many,TRBV12-3/TRBV12-4,TRBJ2-2,TGTGCCAGCAGTTATTTAGCGGGCACCGGGGAGCTGTTTTTT,CASSYLAGTGELFF
TRBD1,-,TRBV7-9,TRBJ2-7,TGTGCCAGCAGCCAAGCGGACAGGGGTTGGGGCTACGAGCAGTACTTC,CASSQADRGWGYEQYF
-,many,TRBV11-2,TRBJ1-1,TGTGCCAGCAGCTTCGCCCAAGGGGGGCGTACTGAAGCTTTCTTT,CASSFAQGGRTEAFF
-,-,TRBV5-1,TRBJ2-5,TGCGCCAGCAGCTTGGTAGGGCCCGAAGAGACCCAGTACTTC,CASSLVGPEETQYF
-,few,TRBV19,TRBJ2-1,TGTGCCAGTACACTGGGACCCCCTTCCTACAATGAGCAGTTCTTC,CASTLGPPSYNEQFF
TRBD2,-,TRBV6-2/TRBV6-3,TRBJ2-4,TGTGCCAGCAGTGGCGGGGGGAAGGTGGCCAAAAACATTCAGTACTTC,CASSGGGKVAKNIQYF
TRBD1,-,TRBV18,TRBJ2-7,TGTGCCAGCTCACCTGGGACAGGGACGGGTGAGCAGTACTTC,CASSPGTGTGEQYF